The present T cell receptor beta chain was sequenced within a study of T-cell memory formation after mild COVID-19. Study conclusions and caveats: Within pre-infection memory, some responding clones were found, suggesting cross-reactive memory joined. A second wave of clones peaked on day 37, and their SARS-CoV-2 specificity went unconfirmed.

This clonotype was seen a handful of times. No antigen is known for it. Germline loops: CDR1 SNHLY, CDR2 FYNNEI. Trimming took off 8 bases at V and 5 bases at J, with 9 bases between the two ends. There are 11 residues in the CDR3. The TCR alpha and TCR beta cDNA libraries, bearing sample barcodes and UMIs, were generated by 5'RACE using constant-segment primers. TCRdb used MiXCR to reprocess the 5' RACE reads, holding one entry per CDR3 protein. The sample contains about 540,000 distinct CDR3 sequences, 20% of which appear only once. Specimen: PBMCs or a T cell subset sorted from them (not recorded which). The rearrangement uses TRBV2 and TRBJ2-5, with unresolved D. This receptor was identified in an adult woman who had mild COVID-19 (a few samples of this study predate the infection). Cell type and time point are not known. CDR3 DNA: TGTGCCAGCGGTAGAACGGAGACCCAGTACTTC. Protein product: CASGRTETQYF.